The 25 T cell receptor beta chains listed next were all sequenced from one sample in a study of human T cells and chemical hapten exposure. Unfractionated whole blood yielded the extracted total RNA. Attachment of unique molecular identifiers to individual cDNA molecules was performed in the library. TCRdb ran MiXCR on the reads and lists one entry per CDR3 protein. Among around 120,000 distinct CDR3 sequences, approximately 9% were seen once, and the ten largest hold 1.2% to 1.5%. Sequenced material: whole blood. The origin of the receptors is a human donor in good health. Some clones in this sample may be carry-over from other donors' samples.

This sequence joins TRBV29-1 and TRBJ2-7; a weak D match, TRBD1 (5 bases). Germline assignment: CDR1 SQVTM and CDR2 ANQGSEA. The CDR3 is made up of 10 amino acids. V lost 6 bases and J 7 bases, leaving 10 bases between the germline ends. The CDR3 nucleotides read TGCAGCGTAATGGGGCGAGAGCAGTACTTC. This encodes CSVMGREQYF.

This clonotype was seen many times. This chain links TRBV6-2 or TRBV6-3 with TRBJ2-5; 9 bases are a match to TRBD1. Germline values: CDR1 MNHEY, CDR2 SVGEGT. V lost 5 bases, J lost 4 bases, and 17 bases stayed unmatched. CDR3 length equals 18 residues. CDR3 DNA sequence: TGTGCCAGCAGTAACCCCGATGGACAGGGGCCGGTATTAGAGACCCAGTACTTC. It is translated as CASSNPDGQGPVLETQYF.

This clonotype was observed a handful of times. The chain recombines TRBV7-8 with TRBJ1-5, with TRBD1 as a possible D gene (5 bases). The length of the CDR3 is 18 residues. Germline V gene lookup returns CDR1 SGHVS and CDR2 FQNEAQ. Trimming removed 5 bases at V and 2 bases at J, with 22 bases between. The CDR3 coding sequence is TGTGCCAGCAGCAATAGAGATGATGGGGAAGGGGGCAATCAGCCCCAGCATTTT. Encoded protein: CASSNRDDGEGGNQPQHF.

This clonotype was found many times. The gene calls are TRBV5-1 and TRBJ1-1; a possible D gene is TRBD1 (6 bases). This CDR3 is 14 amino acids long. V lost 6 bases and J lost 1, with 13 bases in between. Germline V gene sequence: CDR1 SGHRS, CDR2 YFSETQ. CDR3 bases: TGCGCCAGCACCACGGGACATCCGAACACTGAAGCTTTCTTT. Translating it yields CASTTGHPNTEAFF. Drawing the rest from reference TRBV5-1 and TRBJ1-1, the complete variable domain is KAGVTQTPRYLIKTRGQQVTLSCSPISGHRSVSWYQQTPGQGLQFLFEYFSETQRNKGNFPGRFSGRQFSNSRSEMNVSTLELGDSALYLCASTTGHPNTEAFFGQGTRLTVV.

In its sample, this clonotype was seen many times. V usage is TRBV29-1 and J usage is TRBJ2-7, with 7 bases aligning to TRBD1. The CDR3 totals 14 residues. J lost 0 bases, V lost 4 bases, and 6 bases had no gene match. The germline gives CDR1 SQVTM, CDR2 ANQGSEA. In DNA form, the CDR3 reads TGCAGCGTTGTCCGGGGACAGACCTCCTACGAGCAGTACTTC. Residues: CSVVRGQTSYEQYF.

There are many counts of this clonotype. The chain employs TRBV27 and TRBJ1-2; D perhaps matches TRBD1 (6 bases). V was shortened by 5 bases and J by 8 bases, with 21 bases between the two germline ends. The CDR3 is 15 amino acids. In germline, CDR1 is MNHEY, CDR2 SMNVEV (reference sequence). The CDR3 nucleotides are TGTGCCAGCAGTCCTCTACAGGGTGTAAGCGGCGGCTACACCTTC. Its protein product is CASSPLQGVSGGYTF.

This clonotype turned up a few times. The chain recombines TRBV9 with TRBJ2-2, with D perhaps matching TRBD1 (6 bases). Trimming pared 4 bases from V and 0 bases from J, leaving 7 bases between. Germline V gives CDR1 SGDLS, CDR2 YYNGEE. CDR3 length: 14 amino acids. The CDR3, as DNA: TGTGCCAGCAGCACAGGGACGAACACCGGGGAGCTGTTTTTT. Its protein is CASSTGTNTGELFF.

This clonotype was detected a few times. CDR3 in DNA: TGTGCCAGCAAAAGCAGCGGGGGCTACAATGAGCAGTTCTTC. Translated: CASKSSGGYNEQFF. The chain is built from TRBV7-9 and TRBJ2-1, with TRBD2 matching 8 bases. This CDR3 spans 14 amino acids. Per the germline V gene, CDR1 is SEHNR and CDR2 is FQNEAQ (reference sequence). Losses at the gene ends were 7 bases for V and 3 bases for J; bases not matched to a gene: 5.

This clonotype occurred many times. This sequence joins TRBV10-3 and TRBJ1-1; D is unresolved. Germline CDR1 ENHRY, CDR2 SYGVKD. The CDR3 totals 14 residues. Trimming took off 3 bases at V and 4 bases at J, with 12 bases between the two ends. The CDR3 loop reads CAISEGTFGTEAFF. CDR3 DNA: TGTGCCATCAGTGAAGGAACCTTTGGCACTGAAGCTTTCTTT.

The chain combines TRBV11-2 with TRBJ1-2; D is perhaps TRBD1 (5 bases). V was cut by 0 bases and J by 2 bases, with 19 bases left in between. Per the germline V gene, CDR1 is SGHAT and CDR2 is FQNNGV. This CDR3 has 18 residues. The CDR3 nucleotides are TGTGCCAGCAGCTTAGATGAGAGTCGGACACAGAGGAACTATGGCTACACCTTC. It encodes CASSLDESRTQRNYGYTF. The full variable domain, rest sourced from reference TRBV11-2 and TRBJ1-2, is EAGVAQSPRYKIIEKRQSVAFWCNPISGHATLYWYQQILGQGPKLLIQFQNNGVVDDSQLPKDRFSAERLKGVDSTLKIQPAKLEDSAVYLCASSLDESRTQRNYGYTFGSGTRLTVV.

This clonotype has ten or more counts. The CDR3 region is CASSLAVTSGITDTQYF. The CDR3 bases are TGCGCCAGCAGCTTGGCGGTGACTAGCGGGATCACAGATACGCAGTATTTT. V is TRBV5-1 and J is TRBJ2-3, with 11 positions matching TRBD2. V gave up 0 bases and J gave up 2 bases; unmatched junction bases: 5. CDR1 is SGHRS, CDR2 YFSETQ, per germline. This CDR3 is built from 17 residues.

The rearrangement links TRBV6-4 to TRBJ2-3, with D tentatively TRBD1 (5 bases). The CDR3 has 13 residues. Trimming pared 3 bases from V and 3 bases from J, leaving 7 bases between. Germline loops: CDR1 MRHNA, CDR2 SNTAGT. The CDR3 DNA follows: TGTGCCAGCAGTGAGAAGGGGACAGATACGCAGTATTTT. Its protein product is CASSEKGTDTQYF.

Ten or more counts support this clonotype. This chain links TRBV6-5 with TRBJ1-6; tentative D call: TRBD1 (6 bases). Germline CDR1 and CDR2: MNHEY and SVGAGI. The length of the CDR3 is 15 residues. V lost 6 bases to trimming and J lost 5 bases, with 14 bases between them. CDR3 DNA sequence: TGTGCCAGCAGCCCCCAGGGGACGGATAATTCACCCCTCCACTTT. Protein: CASSPQGTDNSPLHF.

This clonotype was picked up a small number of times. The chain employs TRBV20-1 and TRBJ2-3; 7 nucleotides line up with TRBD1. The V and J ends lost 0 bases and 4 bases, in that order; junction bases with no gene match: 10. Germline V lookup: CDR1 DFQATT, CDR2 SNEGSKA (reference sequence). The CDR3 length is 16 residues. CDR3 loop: CSARDPRQGLADTQYF. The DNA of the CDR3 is TGCAGTGCTAGAGATCCCCGACAGGGTTTGGCAGATACGCAGTATTTT.

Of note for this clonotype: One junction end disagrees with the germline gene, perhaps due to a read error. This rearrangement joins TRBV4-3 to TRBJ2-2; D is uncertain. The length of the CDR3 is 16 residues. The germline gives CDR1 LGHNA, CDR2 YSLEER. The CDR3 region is CASNQAWAGETGELFF. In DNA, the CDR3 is TGCGCCAGCAACCAAGCTTGGGCAGGCGAGACCGGGGAGCTGTTTTTT.

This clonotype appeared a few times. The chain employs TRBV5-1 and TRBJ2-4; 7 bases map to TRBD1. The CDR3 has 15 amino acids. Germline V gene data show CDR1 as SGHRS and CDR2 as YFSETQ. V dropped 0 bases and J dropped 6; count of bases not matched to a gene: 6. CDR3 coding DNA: TGCGCCAGCAGCTTGGCCGGGACAGCAGGAAACATTCAGTACTTC. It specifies CASSLAGTAGNIQYF. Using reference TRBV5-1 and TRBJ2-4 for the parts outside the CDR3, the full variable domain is KAGVTQTPRYLIKTRGQQVTLSCSPISGHRSVSWYQQTPGQGLQFLFEYFSETQRNKGNFPGRFSGRQFSNSRSEMNVSTLELGDSALYLCASSLAGTAGNIQYFGAGTRLSVL.

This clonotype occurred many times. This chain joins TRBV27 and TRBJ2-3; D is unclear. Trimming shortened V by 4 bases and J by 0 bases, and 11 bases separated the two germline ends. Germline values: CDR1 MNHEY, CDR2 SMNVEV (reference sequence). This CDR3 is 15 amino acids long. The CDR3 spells CASSSQSTSTDTQYF. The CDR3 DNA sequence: TGTGCCAGCAGTTCCCAATCTACTAGCACAGATACGCAGTATTTT.

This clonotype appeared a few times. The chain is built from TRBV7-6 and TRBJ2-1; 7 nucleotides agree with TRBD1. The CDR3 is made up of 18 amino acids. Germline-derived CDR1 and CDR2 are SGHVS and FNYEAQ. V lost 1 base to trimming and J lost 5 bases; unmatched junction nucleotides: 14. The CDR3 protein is CASSLETDRDRQNNEQFF. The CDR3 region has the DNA TGTGCCAGCAGCTTAGAGACGGACCGGGACAGACAGAACAATGAGCAGTTCTTC. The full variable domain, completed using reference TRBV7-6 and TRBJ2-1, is GAGVSQSPRYKVTKRGQDVALRCDPISGHVSLYWYRQALGQGPEFLTYFNYEAQQDKSGLPNDRFSAERPEGSISTLTIQRTEQRDSAMYRCASSLETDRDRQNNEQFFGPGTRLTVL.

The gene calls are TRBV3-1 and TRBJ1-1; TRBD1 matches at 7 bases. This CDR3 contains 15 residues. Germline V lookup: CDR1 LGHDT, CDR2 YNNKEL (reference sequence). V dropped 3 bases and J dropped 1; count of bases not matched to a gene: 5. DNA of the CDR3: TGTGCCAGCAGCCAGGAACACAGGGGGAACACTGAAGCTTTCTTT. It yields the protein CASSQEHRGNTEAFF.

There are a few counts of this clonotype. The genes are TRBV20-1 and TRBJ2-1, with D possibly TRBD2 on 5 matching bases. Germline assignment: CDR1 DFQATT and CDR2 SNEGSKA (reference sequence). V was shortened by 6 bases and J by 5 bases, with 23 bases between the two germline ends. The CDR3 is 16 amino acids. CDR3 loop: CSASGSVAGVDNEQFF. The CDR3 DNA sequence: TGCAGTGCCAGTGGCTCGGTCGCGGGCGTAGACAATGAGCAGTTCTTC.

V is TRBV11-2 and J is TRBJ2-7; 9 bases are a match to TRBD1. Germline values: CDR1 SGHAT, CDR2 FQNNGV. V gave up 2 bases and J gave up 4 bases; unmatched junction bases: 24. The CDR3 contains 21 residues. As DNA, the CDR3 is TGTGCCAGCAGCTTAAGGTCTAACACAGGGGGCTCGGTCCTGGGTTGGTACGAGCAGTACTTC. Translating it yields CASSLRSNTGGSVLGWYEQYF. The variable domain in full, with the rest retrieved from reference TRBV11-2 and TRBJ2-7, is EAGVAQSPRYKIIEKRQSVAFWCNPISGHATLYWYQQILGQGPKLLIQFQNNGVVDDSQLPKDRFSAERLKGVDSTLKIQPAKLEDSAVYLCASSLRSNTGGSVLGWYEQYFGPGTRLTVT.

The CDR3 DNA reads as TGCAGTGCCGCACCCAACGACAGCGACTATGGCTACACCTTC. It specifies CSAAPNDSDYGYTF. V gene TRBV20-1 combines with J gene TRBJ1-2; D perhaps matches TRBD1 (5 bases). The V end lost 6 bases, the J end lost 3 bases, and 17 bases lay between the germline ends. In germline, CDR1 is DFQATT, CDR2 SNEGSKA (reference sequence). CDR3 length equals 14 residues.

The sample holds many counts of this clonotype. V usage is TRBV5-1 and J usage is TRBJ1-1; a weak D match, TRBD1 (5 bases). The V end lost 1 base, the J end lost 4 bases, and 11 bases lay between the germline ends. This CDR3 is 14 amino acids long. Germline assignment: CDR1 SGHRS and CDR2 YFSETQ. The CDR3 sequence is CASSLRGGGTEAFF. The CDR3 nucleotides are TGCGCCAGCAGCTTGAGGGGAGGAGGCACTGAAGCTTTCTTT.

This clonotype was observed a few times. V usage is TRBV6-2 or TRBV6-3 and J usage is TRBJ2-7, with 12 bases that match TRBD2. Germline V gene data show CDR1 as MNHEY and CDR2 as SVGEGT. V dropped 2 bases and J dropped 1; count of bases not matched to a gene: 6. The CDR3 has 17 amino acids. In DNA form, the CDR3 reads TGTGCCAGCAGTTACATGACTAGCGGGGGTTCATCCTACGAGCAGTACTTC. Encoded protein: CASSYMTSGGSSYEQYF.

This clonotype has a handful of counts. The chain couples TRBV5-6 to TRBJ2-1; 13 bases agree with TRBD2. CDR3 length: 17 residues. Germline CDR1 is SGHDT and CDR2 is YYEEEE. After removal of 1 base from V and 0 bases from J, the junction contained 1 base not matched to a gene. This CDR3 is CASSLWTSGSSYNEQFF. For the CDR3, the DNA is TGTGCCAGCAGCTTGTGGACTAGCGGGAGCTCCTACAATGAGCAGTTCTTC.